This T cell receptor (beta chain) is drawn from a study of graft-versus-host responses after intestinal transplantation. Whole-study context: All recipients were given anti-thymocyte globulin induction, and tacrolimus and steroids were then administered for about three years.

With regard to this clone: Its antigen is undetermined.

TCRdb's table, derived via immunoSEQ multiplex PCR, lists solely in-frame clones and lacks some. The table has 90,000 to 100,000 clones, over 75% seen once. Study-wide points: Recipient marrow held GvH clones, some first seen in ileum or blood.

The specimen comprised unstimulated CD8+ T cells sorted from spleen or lymph node cells, sampled before intestinal transplant. The clonotype originates from a human donor who received an intestinal transplant.

The DNA for the CDR3 is TGCGCCAGCAGCCTCCGGGGGGGGAACACTGAAGCTTTCTTT. Its translation is CASSLRGGNTEAFF. The gene calls are TRBV5-1 and TRBJ1-1; D is perhaps TRBD1 (5 bases). Looked up from germline, CDR1 is SGHRS and CDR2 is YFSETQ. Trimming shortened V by 4 bases and J by 1 base, and 11 bases separated the two germline ends. This CDR3 comprises 14 residues. The variable domain in full, completed from reference TRBV5-1 and TRBJ1-1, reads KAGVTQTPRYLIKTRGQQVTLSCSPISGHRSVSWYQQTPGQGLQFLFEYFSETQRNKGNFPGRFSGRQFSNSRSEMNVSTLELGDSALYLCASSLRGGNTEAFFGQGTRLTVV.